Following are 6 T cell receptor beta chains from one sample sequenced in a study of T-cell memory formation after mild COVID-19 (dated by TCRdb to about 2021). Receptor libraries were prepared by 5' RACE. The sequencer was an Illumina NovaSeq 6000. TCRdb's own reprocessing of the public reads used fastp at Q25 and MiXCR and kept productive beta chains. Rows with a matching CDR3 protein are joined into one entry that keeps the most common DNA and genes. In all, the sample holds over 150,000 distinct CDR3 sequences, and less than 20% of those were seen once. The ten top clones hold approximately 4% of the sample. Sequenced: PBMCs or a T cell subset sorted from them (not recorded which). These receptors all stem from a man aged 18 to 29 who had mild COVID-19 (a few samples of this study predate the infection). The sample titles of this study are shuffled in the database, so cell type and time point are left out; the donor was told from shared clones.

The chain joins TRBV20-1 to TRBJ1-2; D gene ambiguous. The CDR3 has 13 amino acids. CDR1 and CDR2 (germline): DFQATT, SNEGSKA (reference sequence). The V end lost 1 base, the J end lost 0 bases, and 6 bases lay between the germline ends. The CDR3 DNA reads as TGCAGTGCTAGAGTTCCCGCTAACTATGGCTACACCTTC. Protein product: CSARVPANYGYTF.

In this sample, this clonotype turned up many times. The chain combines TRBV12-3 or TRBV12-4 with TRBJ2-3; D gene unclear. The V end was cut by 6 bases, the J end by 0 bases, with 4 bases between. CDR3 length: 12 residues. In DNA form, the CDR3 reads TGTGCCAGCAGGCCAAGCACAGATACGCAGTATTTT. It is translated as CASRPSTDTQYF.

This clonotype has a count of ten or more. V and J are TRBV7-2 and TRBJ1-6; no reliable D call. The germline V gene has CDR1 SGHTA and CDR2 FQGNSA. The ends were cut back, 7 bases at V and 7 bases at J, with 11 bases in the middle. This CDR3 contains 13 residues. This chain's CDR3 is CASTLDGNSPLHF. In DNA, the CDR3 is TGTGCCAGCACCCTAGACGGAAATTCACCCCTCCACTTT.

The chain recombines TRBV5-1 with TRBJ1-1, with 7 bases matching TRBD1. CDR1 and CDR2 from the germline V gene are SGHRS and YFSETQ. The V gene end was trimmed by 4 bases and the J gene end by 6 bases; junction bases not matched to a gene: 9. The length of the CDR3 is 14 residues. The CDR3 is CASSTTQGSAEAFF. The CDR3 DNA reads TGCGCCAGCAGCACCACACAGGGGTCGGCTGAAGCTTTCTTT.

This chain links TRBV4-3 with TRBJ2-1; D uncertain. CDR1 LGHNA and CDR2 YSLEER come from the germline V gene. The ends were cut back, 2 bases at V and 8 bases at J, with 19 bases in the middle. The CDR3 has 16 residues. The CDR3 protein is CASSQRIRASHDEQFF. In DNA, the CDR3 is TGCGCCAGCAGCCAAAGGATTAGGGCCAGCCACGATGAGCAGTTCTTC.

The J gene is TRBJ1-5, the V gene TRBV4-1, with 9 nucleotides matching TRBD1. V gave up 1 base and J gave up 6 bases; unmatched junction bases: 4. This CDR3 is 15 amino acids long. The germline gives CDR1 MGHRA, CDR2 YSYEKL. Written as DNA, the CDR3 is TGCGCCAGCAGCCAAGCCTGGACAGGGGTTCAGCCCCAGCATTTT. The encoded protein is CASSQAWTGVQPQHF.